The 13 T cell receptor beta chains given below trace back to one sample, sequenced in a study of beta chain features in type 1 diabetes (dated by TCRdb to the late 2010s). Libraries were constructed by the immunoSEQ multiplex PCR assay. The entire isolated RNA was reverse transcribed using the High Capacity cDNA Reverse Transcription Kit, and thus expressed TCRB transcripts were sequenced. Sourced from immuneACCESS, this table was stored by TCRdb with only in-frame sequences that have V and J called. A share of the clones is absent; for the studies checked, an unresolved V gene accounts for under half, and the remainder has no known explanation. The sample table shows roughly 300,000 clones, and less than 10% are seen once. 0.44% of the sample is taken by the ten largest. Material for sequencing was central memory CD4+ T cells from blood. All receptors derive from a woman younger than 35 in good health.

This clone occurred many times. The chain recombines TRBV18 with TRBJ2-7; D not certain. Germline CDR1 reads KGHSH; CDR2 reads LQKENI. The CDR3 contains 13 residues. Trimming stripped 6 bases from V and 2 bases from J, with 11 bases between. The CDR3 region is CASSLSRTYEQYF. The CDR3 region has the DNA TGTGCCAGCTCCCTGTCCCGAACCTACGAGCAGTACTTC.

The chain joins TRBV10-3 to TRBJ2-5; unclear D gene. This CDR3 is built from 12 residues. Germline lookup yields CDR1 ENHRY and CDR2 SYGVKD. The ends were cut back, 3 bases at V and 4 bases at J, with 6 bases in the middle. The CDR3 DNA follows: TGTGCCATCAGTGAACCAGGAGAGACCCAGTACTTC. Translating it yields CAISEPGETQYF.

The CDR3 reads CASSFKRTQETQYF. As DNA, the CDR3 is TGTGCCAGCAGCTTTAAGCGTACCCAAGAGACCCAGTACTTC. The chain couples TRBV7-8 to TRBJ2-5; D gene uncertain. Between the trimmed V and J ends, which lost 3 bases and 1 base, there was a span of 9 bases. The CDR3 extends over 14 amino acids. Looked up from germline, CDR1 is SGHVS and CDR2 is FQNEAQ. Variable domain in full (rest from reference TRBV7-8 and TRBJ2-5): GAGVSQSPRYKVAKRGQDVALRCDPISGHVSLFWYQQALGQGPEFLTYFQNEAQLDKSGLPSDRFFAERPEGSVSTLKIQRTQQEDSAVYLCASSFKRTQETQYFGPGTRLLVL.

The CDR3 region is CASSQAAGQGKNIQYF. CDR3 coding DNA: TGTGCCAGCAGCCAAGCGGCGGGACAAGGCAAAAACATTCAGTACTTC. The V gene is TRBV4-2, the J gene TRBJ2-4; D assignment may be TRBD1 or TRBD2 (6 bases each). The CDR3 is made up of 16 amino acids. Between the trimmed V and J ends, which lost 1 base and 3 bases, there was a span of 13 bases. Germline CDR1 reads LGHNA; CDR2 reads YNFKEQ.

This clone has a handful of counts. This sequence joins TRBV28 and TRBJ1-1; TRBD1 is a possible D gene (6 bases). There are 15 residues in the CDR3. Deletions cut 2 bases from V and 6 bases from J, with 16 bases between. CDR1 is MDHEN and CDR2 is SYDVKM in the germline V gene. The CDR3 bases are TGTGCCAGCAGTTTACTACAGGGTGGTAGCGCTGAAGCTTTCTTT. As protein: CASSLLQGGSAEAFF.

This clone occurred a few times. The chain links TRBV5-1 to TRBJ2-5; D gene unclear. CDR1 and CDR2 from the germline V gene are SGHRS and YFSETQ. Trimming removed 1 base from V and 4 bases from J, with 8 bases in between. There are 13 residues in the CDR3. The CDR3 bases are TGCGCCAGCAGCTTGATTGTAGGAGAGACCCAGTACTTC. Protein product: CASSLIVGETQYF.

Of note for this clone: Other DNA sequences in the sample encode the same CDR3. This chain connects TRBV2 to TRBJ2-5, with D uncertain. Looked up from germline, CDR1 is SNHLY and CDR2 is FYNNEI. The CDR3 is made up of 12 amino acids. V was shortened by 4 bases and J by 4 bases, with 7 bases between the two germline ends. This chain's CDR3 is CASSGGSETQYF. CDR3 DNA: TGTGCCAGCAGTGGCGGATCAGAGACCCAGTACTTC.

The chain combines TRBV28 with TRBJ2-7; possibly TRBD2 for D (6 bases). This CDR3 has 14 amino acids. V was trimmed by 5 bases and J by 6 bases, leaving 17 bases between them. Germline CDR1 and CDR2: MDHEN and SYDVKM. The CDR3 DNA reads as TGTGCCAGCAGTACGCAGACTAGTTATTCCGAGCAGTACTTC. It encodes CASSTQTSYSEQYF.

This clone occurred many times. The DNA for the CDR3 is TGTGCCAGCAGCTTCGGGACTAGGTACTATTTT. Its protein is CASSFGTRYYF. The rearrangement uses TRBV13 and TRBJ2-3; 8 bases fit TRBD2. CDR1 is PRHDT, CDR2 FYEKMQ, per germline (reference sequence). The J segment lost 15 bases and the V segment lost 3 bases, leaving 5 bases of the junction unmatched. The CDR3 has 11 amino acids.

The rearrangement links TRBV27 to TRBJ1-5, with 8 nucleotides matching TRBD1. The germline V gene has CDR1 MNHEY and CDR2 SMNVEV (reference sequence). CDR3 length equals 14 residues. After removal of 5 bases from V and 5 bases from J, the junction contained 5 bases not matched to a gene. In DNA form, the CDR3 reads TGTGCCAGCAGTGGTACAGGGGGGGATCAGCCCCAGCATTTT. It is translated as CASSGTGGDQPQHF.

This clone was recorded a few times. The chain uses TRBV7-9 and TRBJ1-6; no clear D. Germline CDR1 and CDR2: SEHNR and FQNEAQ (reference sequence). V dropped 4 bases and J dropped 8 bases, with 9 bases sitting between them. The CDR3 covers 13 residues. As DNA, the CDR3 is TGTGCCAGCAGCTCCTCTGGGTATTCACCCCTCCACTTT. It translates to CASSSSGYSPLHF.

The table lists this clone with a few counts. This chain links TRBV5-1 with TRBJ2-1, with a tentative D call TRBD1 (6 bases). Trimming left V 1 base short and J 11 bases short, with 13 bases between. The CDR3 runs 13 residues. Germline loops: CDR1 SGHRS, CDR2 YFSETQ. The CDR3 is CASSLHREAKQFF. DNA for the CDR3: TGCGCCAGCAGCTTGCACAGGGAAGCAAAGCAGTTCTTC.

The genes are TRBV25-1 and TRBJ2-3; D gene uncertain. There are 11 residues in the CDR3. The V end lost 8 bases, the J end lost 6 bases, and 9 bases lay between the germline ends. Germline V lookup: CDR1 MGHDK, CDR2 SYGVNS. As DNA, the CDR3 is TGTGCCAGCCGACTCATGGATACGCAGTATTTT. This sequence encodes CASRLMDTQYF.